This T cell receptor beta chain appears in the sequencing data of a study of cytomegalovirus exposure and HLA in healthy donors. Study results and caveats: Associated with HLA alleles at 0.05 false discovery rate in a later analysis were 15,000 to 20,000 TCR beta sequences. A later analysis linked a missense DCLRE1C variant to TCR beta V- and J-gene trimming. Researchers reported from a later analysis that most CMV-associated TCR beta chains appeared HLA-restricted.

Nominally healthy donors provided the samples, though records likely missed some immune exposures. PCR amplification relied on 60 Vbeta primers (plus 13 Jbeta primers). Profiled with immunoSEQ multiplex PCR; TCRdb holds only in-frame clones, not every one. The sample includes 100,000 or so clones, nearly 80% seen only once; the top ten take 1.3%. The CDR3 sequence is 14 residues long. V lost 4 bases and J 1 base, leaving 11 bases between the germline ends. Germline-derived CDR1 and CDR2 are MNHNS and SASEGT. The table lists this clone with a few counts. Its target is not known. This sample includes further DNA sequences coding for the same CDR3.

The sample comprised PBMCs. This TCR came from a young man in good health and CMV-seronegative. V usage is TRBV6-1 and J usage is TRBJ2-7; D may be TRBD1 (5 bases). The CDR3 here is CASSGRGSSYEQYF. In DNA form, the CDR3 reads TGTGCCAGCAGTGGAAGGGGATCATCCTACGAGCAGTACTTC.